This T cell receptor beta chain originates from a study of identical twins. Study-wide findings and caveats: Reduced insertions were recorded for abundant cord blood beta clonotypes, with no such pattern in memory repertoires. Twins showed weaker excess sharing in their beta out-of-frame sequences.

A universal primer site was incorporated via template switching, and the cDNA contained unique molecular identifiers. TCRdb itself ran the 5' RACE reads through MiXCR, one entry per CDR3 protein. The sample records approximately 890,000 distinct CDR3 sequences, 9% to 15% being singletons. CDR1 is MDHEN and CDR2 is SYDVKM in the germline V gene. There are 15 residues in the CDR3. V lost 7 bases to trimming and J lost 0 bases, with 15 bases between them. About this clonotype itself: Its specificity is unknown.

The same data also went into a second study, on yellow fever vaccine responses in identical twins. That source reports: Reportedly, the response of twins' T cells to the vaccine seemed partly convergent, partly personalized.

This TCR was sampled from a woman aged 18-30 years in good health. The chain carries TRBV28 and TRBJ1-1; D call uncertain. Sequencing was done on a sample of PBMCs. The DNA for the CDR3 is TGTGCCAGCATGACGGTGAGGCAGTTGAACACTGAAGCTTTCTTT. Protein: CASMTVRQLNTEAFF.